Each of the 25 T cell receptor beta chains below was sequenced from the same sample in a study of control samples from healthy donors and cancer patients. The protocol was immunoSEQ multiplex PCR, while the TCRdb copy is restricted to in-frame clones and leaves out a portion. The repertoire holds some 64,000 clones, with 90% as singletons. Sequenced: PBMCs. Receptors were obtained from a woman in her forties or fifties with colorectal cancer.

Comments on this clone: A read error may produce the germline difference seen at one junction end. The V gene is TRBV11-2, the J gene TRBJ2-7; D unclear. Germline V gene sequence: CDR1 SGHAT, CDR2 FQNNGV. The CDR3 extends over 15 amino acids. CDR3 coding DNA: TGTGCCAGCAGCTTAGATTGGCAGACCTCCTACCAGCAGTACTTC. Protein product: CASSLDWQTSYQQYF. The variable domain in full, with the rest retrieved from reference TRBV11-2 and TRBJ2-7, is EAGVAQSPRYKIIEKRQSVAFWCNPISGHATLYWYQQILGQGPKLLIQFQNNGVVDDSQLPKDRFSAERLKGVDSTLKIQPAKLEDSAVYLCASSLDWQTSYQQYFGPGTRLTVT.

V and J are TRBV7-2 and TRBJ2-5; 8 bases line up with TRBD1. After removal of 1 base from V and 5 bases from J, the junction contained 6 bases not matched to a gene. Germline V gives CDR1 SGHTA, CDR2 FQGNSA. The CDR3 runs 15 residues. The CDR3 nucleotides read TGTGCCAGCAGCTTAGATGCAGGGGGCCACGAGACCCAGTACTTC. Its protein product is CASSLDAGGHETQYF.

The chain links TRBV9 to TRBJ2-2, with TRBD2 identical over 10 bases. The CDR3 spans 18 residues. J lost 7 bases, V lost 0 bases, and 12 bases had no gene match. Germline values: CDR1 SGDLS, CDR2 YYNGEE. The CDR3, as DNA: TGTGCCAGCAGCGTAGAACTAGCGGGATACGGCCGGATCGGGGAGCTGTTTTTT. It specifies CASSVELAGYGRIGELFF.

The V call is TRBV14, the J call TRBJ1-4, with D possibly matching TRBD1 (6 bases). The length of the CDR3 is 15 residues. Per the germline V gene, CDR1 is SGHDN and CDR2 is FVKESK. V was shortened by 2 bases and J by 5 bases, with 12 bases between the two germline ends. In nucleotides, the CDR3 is TGTGCCAGCAGCCAAATAGACAGGTCCAATGAAAAACTGTTTTTT. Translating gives CASSQIDRSNEKLFF.

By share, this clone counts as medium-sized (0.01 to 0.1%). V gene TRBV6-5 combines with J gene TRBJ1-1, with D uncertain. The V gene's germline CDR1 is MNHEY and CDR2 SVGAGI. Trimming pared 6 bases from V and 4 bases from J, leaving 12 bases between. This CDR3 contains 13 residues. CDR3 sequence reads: CASSVAMGTEAFF. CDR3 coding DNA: TGTGCCAGCAGCGTGGCCATGGGCACTGAAGCTTTCTTT.

CDR3: CATSRAYKVPNTGELFF. CDR3 bases: TGTGCCACCAGCAGAGCTTACAAAGTCCCGAACACCGGGGAGCTGTTTTTT. This chain uses TRBV15 with TRBJ2-2; D gene unclear. The CDR3 runs to 17 residues. V was trimmed by 1 base and J by 0 bases, leaving 12 bases between them. Germline lookup yields CDR1 LNHNV and CDR2 YYDKDF (reference sequence).

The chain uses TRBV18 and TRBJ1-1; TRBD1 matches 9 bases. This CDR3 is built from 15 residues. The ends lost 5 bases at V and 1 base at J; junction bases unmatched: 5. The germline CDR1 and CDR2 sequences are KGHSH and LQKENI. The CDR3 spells CASSARQGENTEAFF. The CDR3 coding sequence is TGTGCCAGCTCAGCCCGACAGGGGGAGAACACTGAAGCTTTCTTT.

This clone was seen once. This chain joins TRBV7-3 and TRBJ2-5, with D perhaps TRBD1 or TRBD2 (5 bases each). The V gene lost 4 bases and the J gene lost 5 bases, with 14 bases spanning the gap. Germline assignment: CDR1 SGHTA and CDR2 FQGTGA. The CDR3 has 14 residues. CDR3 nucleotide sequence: TGTGCCAGCAGCTCCCCCTCAGAGGGGGAGACCCAGTACTTC. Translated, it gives CASSSPSEGETQYF.

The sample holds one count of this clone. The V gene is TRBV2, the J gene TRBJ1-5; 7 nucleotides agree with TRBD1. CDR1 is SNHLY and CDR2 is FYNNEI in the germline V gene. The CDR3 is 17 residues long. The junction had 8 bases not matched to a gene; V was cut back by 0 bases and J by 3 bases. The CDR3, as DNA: TGTGCCAGCAGTGAAGCCCAGGACAGGTATGACAATCAGCCCCAGCATTTT. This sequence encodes CASSEAQDRYDNQPQHF. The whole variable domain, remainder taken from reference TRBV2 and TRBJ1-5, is EPEVTQTPSHQVTQMGQEVILRCVPISNHLYFYWYRQILGQKVEFLVSFYNNEISEKSEIFDDQFSVERPDGSNFTLKIRSTKLEDSAMYFCASSEAQDRYDNQPQHFGDGTRLSIL.

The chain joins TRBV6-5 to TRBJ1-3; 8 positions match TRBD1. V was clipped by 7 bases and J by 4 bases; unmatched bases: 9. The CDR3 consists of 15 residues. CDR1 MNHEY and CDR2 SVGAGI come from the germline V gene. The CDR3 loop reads CASTDRVEAGNTIYF. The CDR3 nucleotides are TGTGCCAGCACGGACAGGGTGGAGGCAGGAAACACCATATATTTT.

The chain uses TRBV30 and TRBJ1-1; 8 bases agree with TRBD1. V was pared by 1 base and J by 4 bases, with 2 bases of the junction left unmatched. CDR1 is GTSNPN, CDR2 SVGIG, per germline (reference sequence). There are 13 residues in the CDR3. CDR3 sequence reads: CAWSGQGSTEAFF. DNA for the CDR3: TGTGCCTGGAGTGGACAGGGGTCCACTGAAGCTTTCTTT.

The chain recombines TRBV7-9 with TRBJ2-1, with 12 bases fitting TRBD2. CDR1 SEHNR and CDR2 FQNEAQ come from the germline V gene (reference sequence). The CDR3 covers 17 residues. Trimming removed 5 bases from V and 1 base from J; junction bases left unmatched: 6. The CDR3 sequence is CASSPRLAGVSYNEQFF. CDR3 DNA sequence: TGTGCCAGCAGCCCCCGACTAGCGGGGGTGTCCTACAATGAGCAGTTCTTC. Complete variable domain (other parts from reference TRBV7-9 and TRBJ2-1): DTGVSQNPRHKITKRGQNVTFRCDPISEHNRLYWYRQTLGQGPEFLTYFQNEAQLEKSRLLSDRFSAERPKGSFSTLEIQRTEQGDSAMYLCASSPRLAGVSYNEQFFGPGTRLTVL.

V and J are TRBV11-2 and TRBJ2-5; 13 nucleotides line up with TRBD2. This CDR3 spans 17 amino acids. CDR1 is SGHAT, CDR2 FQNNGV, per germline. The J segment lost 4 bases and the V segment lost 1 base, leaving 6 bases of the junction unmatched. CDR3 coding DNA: TGTGCCAGCAGCTTAGGGTCTGGGACTAGCGGGGCAGAGACCCAGTACTTC. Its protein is CASSLGSGTSGAETQYF.

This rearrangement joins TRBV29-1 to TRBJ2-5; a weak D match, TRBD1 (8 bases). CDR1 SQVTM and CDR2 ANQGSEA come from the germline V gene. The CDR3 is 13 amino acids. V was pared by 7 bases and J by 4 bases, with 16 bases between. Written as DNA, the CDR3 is TGCAGCGGAGCGGGACAGGTAGGAGAGACCCAGTACTTC. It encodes CSGAGQVGETQYF.

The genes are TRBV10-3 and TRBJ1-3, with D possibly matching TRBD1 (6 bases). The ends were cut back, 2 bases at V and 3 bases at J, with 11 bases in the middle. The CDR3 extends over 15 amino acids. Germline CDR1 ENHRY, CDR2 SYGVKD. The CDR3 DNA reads TGTGCCATCAGTGAGACCAGACAGGTTGGAAACACCATATATTTT. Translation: CAISETRQVGNTIYF.

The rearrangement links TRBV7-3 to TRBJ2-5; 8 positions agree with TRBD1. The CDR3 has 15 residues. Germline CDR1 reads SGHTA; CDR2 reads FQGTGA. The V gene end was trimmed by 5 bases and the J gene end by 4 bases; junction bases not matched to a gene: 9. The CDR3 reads CASSPGQGWVETQYF. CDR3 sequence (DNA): TGTGCCAGCAGCCCAGGACAGGGTTGGGTAGAGACCCAGTACTTC. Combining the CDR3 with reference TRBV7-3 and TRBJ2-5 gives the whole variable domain GAGVSQTPSNKVTEKGKYVELRCDPISGHTALYWYRQSLGQGPEFLIYFQGTGAADDSGLPNDRFFAVRPEGSVSTLKIQRTERGDSAVYLCASSPGQGWVETQYFGPGTRLLVL.

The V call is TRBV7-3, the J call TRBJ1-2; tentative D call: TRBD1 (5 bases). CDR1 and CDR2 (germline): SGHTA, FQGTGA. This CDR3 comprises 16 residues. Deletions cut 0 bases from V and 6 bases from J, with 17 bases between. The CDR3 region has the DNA TGTGCCAGCAGCTTAACGCACGAGGGGCGGGCAAATGGCTACACCTTC. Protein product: CASSLTHEGRANGYTF.

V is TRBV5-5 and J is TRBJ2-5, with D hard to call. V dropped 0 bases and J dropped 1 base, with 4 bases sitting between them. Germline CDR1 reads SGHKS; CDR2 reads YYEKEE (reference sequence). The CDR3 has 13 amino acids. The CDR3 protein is CASSLGGQETQYF. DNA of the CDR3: TGTGCCAGCAGCTTGGGGGGCCAAGAGACCCAGTACTTC.

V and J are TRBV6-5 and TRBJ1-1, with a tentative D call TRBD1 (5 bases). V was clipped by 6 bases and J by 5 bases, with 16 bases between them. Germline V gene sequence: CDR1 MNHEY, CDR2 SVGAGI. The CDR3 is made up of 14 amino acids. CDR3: CASRLGNRGTEAFF. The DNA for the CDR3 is TGTGCCAGCAGATTGGGGAACCGGGGGACTGAAGCTTTCTTT.

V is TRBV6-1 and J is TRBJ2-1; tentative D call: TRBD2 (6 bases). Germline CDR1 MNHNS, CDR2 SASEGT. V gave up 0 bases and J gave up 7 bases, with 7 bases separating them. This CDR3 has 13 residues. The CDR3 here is CASSEAGRNEQFF. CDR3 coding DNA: TGTGCCAGCAGTGAAGCGGGGAGGAATGAGCAGTTCTTC.

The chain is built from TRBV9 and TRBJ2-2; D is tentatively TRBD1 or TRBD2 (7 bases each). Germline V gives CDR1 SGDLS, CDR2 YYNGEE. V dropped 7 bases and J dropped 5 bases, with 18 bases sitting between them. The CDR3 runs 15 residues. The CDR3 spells CASALVQGGTGELFF. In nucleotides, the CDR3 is TGTGCCAGCGCCCTGGTGCAGGGGGGGACCGGGGAGCTGTTTTTT.

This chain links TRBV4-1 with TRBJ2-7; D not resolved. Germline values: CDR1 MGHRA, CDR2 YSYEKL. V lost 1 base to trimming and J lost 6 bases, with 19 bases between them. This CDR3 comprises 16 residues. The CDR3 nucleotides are TGCGCCAGCAGCCAAGGTCGACTCCGCAGTTCCACCGAGCAGTACTTC. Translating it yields CASSQGRLRSSTEQYF.

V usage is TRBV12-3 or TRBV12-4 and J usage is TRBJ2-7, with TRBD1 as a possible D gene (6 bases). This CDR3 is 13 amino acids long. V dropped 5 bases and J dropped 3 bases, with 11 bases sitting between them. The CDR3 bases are TGTGCCAGCAGTCCAGGGGTCGGCTACGAGCAGTACTTC. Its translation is CASSPGVGYEQYF.

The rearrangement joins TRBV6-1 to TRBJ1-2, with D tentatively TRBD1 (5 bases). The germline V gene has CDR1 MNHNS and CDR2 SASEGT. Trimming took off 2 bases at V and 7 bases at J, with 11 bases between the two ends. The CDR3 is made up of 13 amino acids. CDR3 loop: CASSETRESGYTF. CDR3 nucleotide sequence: TGTGCCAGCAGTGAAACCAGGGAGAGTGGCTACACCTTC.

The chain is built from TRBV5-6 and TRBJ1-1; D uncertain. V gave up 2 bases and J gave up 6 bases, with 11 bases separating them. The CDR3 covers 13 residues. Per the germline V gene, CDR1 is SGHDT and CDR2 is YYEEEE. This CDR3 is CASSFTPRAEAFF. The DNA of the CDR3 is TGTGCCAGCAGCTTCACCCCTAGGGCTGAAGCTTTCTTT.